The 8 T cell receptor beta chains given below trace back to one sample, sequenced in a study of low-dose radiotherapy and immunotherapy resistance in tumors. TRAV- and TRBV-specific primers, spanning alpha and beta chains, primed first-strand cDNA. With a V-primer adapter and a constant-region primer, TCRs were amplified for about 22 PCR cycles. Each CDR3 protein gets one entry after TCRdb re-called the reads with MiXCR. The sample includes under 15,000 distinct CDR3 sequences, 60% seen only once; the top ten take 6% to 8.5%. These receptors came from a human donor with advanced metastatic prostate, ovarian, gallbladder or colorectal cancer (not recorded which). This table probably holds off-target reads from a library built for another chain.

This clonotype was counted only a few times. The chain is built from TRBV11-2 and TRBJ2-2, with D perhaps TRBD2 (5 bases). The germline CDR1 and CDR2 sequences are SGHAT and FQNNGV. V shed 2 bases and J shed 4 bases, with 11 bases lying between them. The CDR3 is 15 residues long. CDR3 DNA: TGTGCCAGCAGCTTAATGACTATCGGCACCGGGGAGCTGTTTTTT. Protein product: CASSLMTIGTGELFF. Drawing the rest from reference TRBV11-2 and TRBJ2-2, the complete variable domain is EAGVAQSPRYKIIEKRQSVAFWCNPISGHATLYWYQQILGQGPKLLIQFQNNGVVDDSQLPKDRFSAERLKGVDSTLKIQPAKLEDSAVYLCASSLMTIGTGELFFGEGSRLTVL.

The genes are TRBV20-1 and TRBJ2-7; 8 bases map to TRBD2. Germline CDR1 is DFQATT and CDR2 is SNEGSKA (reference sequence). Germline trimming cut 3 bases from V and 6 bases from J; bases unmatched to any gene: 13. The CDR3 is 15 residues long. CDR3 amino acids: CSASSGVGRASEQYF. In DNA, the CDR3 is TGCAGTGCTAGTTCCGGAGTCGGGAGGGCCTCCGAGCAGTACTTC.

CDR3 DNA sequence: TGTGCCAGCAGCTTATCGGCAGGGGTGGAAAACATTCAGTACTTC. It translates to CASSLSAGVENIQYF. J is TRBJ2-4 and V is TRBV13, with D possibly TRBD1 on 6 matching bases. Germline assignment: CDR1 PRHDT and CDR2 FYEKMQ (reference sequence). The V end lost 2 bases, the J end lost 5 bases, and 13 bases lay between the germline ends. The CDR3 contains 15 residues.

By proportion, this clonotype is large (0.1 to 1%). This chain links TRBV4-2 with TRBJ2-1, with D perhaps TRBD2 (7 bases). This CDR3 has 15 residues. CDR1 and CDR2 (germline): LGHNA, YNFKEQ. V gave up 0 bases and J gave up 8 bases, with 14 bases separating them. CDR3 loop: CASSQDYGGLDEQFF. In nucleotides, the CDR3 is TGTGCCAGCAGCCAAGATTACGGGGGGCTCGATGAGCAGTTCTTC.

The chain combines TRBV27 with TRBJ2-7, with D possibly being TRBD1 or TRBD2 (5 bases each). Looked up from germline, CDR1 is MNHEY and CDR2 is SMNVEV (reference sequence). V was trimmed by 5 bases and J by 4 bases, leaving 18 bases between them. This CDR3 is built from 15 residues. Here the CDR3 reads CASSDYSGTSYEQYF. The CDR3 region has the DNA TGTGCCAGCAGTGATTATTCCGGGACCTCTTACGAGCAGTACTTC.

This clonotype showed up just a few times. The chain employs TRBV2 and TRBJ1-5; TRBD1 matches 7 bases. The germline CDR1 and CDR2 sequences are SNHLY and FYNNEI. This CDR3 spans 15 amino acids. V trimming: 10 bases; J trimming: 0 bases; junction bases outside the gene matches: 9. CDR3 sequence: CATTVRQGSNQPQHF. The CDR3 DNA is TGTGCCACCACCGTCCGACAGGGTAGCAATCAGCCCCAGCATTTT.

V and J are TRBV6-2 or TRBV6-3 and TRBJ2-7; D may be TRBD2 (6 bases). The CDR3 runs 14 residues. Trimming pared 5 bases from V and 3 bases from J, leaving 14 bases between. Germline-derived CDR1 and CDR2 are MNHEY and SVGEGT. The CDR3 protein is CASSTGTSYYEQYF. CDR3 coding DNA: TGTGCCAGCAGTACCGGGACTTCCTACTACGAGCAGTACTTC.

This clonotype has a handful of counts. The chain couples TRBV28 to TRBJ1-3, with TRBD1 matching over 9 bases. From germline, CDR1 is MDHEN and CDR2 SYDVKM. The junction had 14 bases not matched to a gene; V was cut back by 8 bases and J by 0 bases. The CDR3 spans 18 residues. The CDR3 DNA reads TGTGCCAGCGGGTCCGGGACAGGGTTTCTTCGCTCTGGAAACACCATATATTTT. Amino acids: CASGSGTGFLRSGNTIYF.